This T cell receptor beta chain was documented in a study of PD-L1 blockade in urothelial cancer. The CDR3 covers 15 residues. Trimming took 7 bases from V and 5 from J; bases not matched to a gene: 6. Per germline, CDR1 MDHEN and CDR2 SYDVKM. The assay was immunoSEQ multiplex PCR, and TCRdb's table has in-frame clones only and misses some. The repertoire holds about 25,000 clones, with roughly 84% as singletons. The receptor comes from a man between 65 and 85 years old with urothelial cancer. The input for sequencing was PBMCs, taken around atezolizumab (anti-PD-L1) treatment. The chain combines TRBV28 with TRBJ2-1, with 12 bases identical to TRBD2. The CDR3 loop reads CASKLAGGLDNEQFF. Written as DNA, the CDR3 is TGTGCCAGCAAACTAGCGGGAGGTCTCGACAATGAGCAGTTCTTC.